The next 12 T cell receptor beta chains were all read from a single sample in a study of T cell responses to AZD1222 COVID-19 vaccine. Assay used: immunoSEQ multiplex PCR; TCRdb lists only in-frame clones, some missing. The sample holds some 120,000 clones, roughly 90% seen once. This specimen consisted of peripheral blood, obtained on day 0 of AZD1222 vaccination. Every receptor here comes from an adult in good health.

The chain has TRBV6-5 and TRBJ1-5; D is ambiguous. CDR3 length: 14 residues. The germline V gene encodes CDR1 MNHEY and CDR2 SVGAGI. Trimming cost V 6 bases and J 1 base, with 10 bases left between them. As DNA, the CDR3 is TGTGCCAGCAGCGAGAGTTGGAGCAATCAGCCCCAGCATTTT. Translated: CASSESWSNQPQHF.

This clone was recorded only once. This rearrangement joins TRBV30 to TRBJ2-2; possible D gene TRBD2, 5 bases. Trimming pared 0 bases from V and 5 bases from J, leaving 7 bases between. CDR1 and CDR2 from the germline V gene are GTSNPN and SVGIG (reference sequence). The CDR3 is 13 residues long. CDR3 sequence reads: CAWSVGRTGELFF. The CDR3 coding sequence is TGTGCCTGGAGTGTAGGGAGAACCGGGGAGCTGTTTTTT. The variable domain in full, with the rest retrieved from reference TRBV30 and TRBJ2-2, is SQTIHQWPATLVQPVGSPLSLECTVEGTSNPNLYWYRQAAGRGLQLLFYSVGIGQISSEVPQNLSASRPQDRQFILSSKKLLLSDSGFYLCAWSVGRTGELFFGEGSRLTVL.

V usage is TRBV6-5 and J usage is TRBJ2-7, with 8 bases lining up with TRBD1. The CDR3 has 14 residues. J was trimmed by 2 bases and V by 6 bases; bases with no gene match: 6. Germline V gene data show CDR1 as MNHEY and CDR2 as SVGAGI. The CDR3 DNA reads TGTGCCAGCAGCGGGGGACAGGTCGCCTACGAGCAGTACTTC. It codes for CASSGGQVAYEQYF.

The chain has TRBV9 and TRBJ2-3; no firm D call. The CDR3 has 13 amino acids. Germline-derived CDR1 and CDR2 are SGDLS and YYNGEE. V shed 0 bases and J shed 6 bases, with 8 bases lying between them. DNA for the CDR3: TGTGCCAGCAGCGTAGGTAGGCTGGATACGCAGTATTTT. Its translation is CASSVGRLDTQYF.

The V gene is TRBV5-4, the J gene TRBJ2-5, with 7 bases identical to TRBD1. The V gene end was trimmed by 4 bases and the J gene end by 4 bases; junction bases not matched to a gene: 7. The germline V gene encodes CDR1 SGHNT and CDR2 YYREEE (reference sequence). The CDR3 runs to 14 residues. The CDR3 bases are TGTGCCAGCAGCCTGACAGGGTCGGGAGAGACCCAGTACTTC. It codes for CASSLTGSGETQYF. Filled out from reference TRBV5-4 and TRBJ2-5, the complete variable domain reads ETGVTQSPTHLIKTRGQQVTLRCSSQSGHNTVSWYQQALGQGPQFIFQYYREEENGRGNFPPRFSGLQFPNYSSELNVNALELDDSALYLCASSLTGSGETQYFGPGTRLLVL.

This clone was counted once. The chain joins TRBV2 to TRBJ1-1, with D perhaps TRBD1 (5 bases). This CDR3 is 15 amino acids long. Germline lookup yields CDR1 SNHLY and CDR2 FYNNEI. Trimming removed 7 bases from V and 0 bases from J, with 15 bases in between. CDR3 sequence reads: CASKGTVQVNTEAFF. CDR3 nucleotide sequence: TGTGCCAGCAAAGGGACTGTTCAGGTGAACACTGAAGCTTTCTTT.

The chain has TRBV30 and TRBJ1-2; weak D call: TRBD1 (6 bases). This CDR3 contains 17 residues. In germline, CDR1 is GTSNPN, CDR2 SVGIG (reference sequence). The V and J ends lost 4 bases and 8 bases respectively, with 29 bases between them. The CDR3 loop reads CAWTIRGILQLHGGYTF. CDR3 bases: TGTGCCTGGACCATCAGGGGCATTCTCCAGCTCCACGGAGGCTACACCTTC.

The chain couples TRBV5-1 to TRBJ2-2; 8 bases are a match to TRBD2. CDR3 length equals 15 residues. From germline, CDR1 is SGHRS and CDR2 YFSETQ. V dropped 3 bases and J dropped 4; count of bases not matched to a gene: 5. The CDR3 protein is CASSSGGGSTGELFF. CDR3 coding DNA: TGCGCCAGCAGCTCGGGAGGGGGGAGCACCGGGGAGCTGTTTTTT.

The V gene is TRBV3-1 (or the pseudogene TRBV3-2), the J gene TRBJ1-3; D is undetermined. The CDR3 has 14 amino acids. Germline V gene data show CDR1 as LGHDT and CDR2 as YNNKEL (reference sequence). V dropped 1 base and J dropped 0 bases, with 4 bases sitting between them. CDR3 in DNA: TGTGCCAGCAGCCAAGCGAGCTCTGGAAACACCATATATTTT. It specifies CASSQASSGNTIYF.

CDR3 nucleotides: TGTGCCAGCAGCTTACCCAGACAGGGGCGTGGGACCGGGGAGCTGTTTTTT. This translates into CASSLPRQGRGTGELFF. V and J are TRBV7-6 and TRBJ2-2; 8 bases are shared with TRBD1. CDR3 length: 17 amino acids. Trimming cost V 2 bases and J 5 bases; bases outside gene matches: 10. Germline V gives CDR1 SGHVS, CDR2 FNYEAQ.

The chain is built from TRBV4-2 and TRBJ1-4; the match to TRBD1 covers 7 bases. This CDR3 comprises 13 residues. After removal of 8 bases from V and 7 bases from J, the junction contained 7 bases not matched to a gene. Germline values: CDR1 LGHNA, CDR2 YNFKEQ. The CDR3 DNA reads TGTGCCAGCCGGGGACAGAAAGGTGAAAAACTGTTTTTT. This gives the protein CASRGQKGEKLFF.

This chain uses TRBV5-1 with TRBJ2-7; TRBD1 matches at 7 bases. From germline, CDR1 is SGHRS and CDR2 YFSETQ. The length of the CDR3 is 12 residues. The junction had 4 bases not matched to a gene; V was cut back by 4 bases and J by 6 bases. The CDR3 here is CASSAGTAEQYF. CDR3 nucleotide sequence: TGCGCCAGCAGCGCAGGGACAGCCGAGCAGTACTTC.